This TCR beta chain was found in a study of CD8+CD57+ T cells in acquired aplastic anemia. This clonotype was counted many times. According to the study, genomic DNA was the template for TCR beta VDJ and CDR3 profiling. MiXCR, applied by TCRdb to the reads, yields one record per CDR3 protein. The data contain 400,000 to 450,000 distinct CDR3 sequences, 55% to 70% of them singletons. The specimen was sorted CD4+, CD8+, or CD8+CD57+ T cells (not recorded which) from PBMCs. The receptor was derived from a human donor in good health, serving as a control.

In DNA, the CDR3 is TGCGCCAGCAGCCAAAAAACGGGGGGGAACACTGAAGCTTTCTTT. This gives the protein CASSQKTGGNTEAFF. J is TRBJ1-1 and V is TRBV4-3, with TRBD1 as a possible D gene (5 bases). The CDR3 runs to 15 residues. Germline V lookup: CDR1 LGHNA, CDR2 YSLEER. The V gene lost 2 bases and the J gene lost 1 base, with 11 bases spanning the gap.